Listed below are T cell receptor beta chains from one sample, sequenced in a study of CD4 T cells in relation to SARS-CoV-2 and coronaviruses. These TCRs are of unknown antigen specificity. Repertoires were generated with immunoSEQ multiplex PCR, while TCRdb's copy carries only in-frame clones and drops some. The table includes approximately 20,000 clones, 74% detected once. The sequenced sample was CD4+ T cells from PBMCs, cultured in vitro. Receptors were obtained from a human donor in good health. Each CDR3 is given with its conserved first and last residue. The D gene is left open where the match is weak. Clone size is shown for a subset of rows, as once, few, many or a class of expanded clone.

J | V | size | D | CDR3 | DNA
TRBJ2-1 | TRBV28 | - | - | CASSLGLNWGKEQFF | TGTGCCAGCAGTCTCGGACTGAACTGGGGAAAAGAGCAGTTCTTC
TRBJ1-1 | TRBV3-1/TRBV3-2 | - | - | CASSPLTGLSQGRGTEAFF | TGTGCCAGCAGCCCCTTAACCGGCCTCTCACAGGGTAGGGGCACTGAAGCTTTCTTT
TRBJ2-1 | TRBV6-5 | few | - | CASSSGMDIYNEQFF | TGTGCCAGCAGTTCGGGGATGGACATATACAATGAGCAGTTCTTC
TRBJ1-5 | TRBV24-1 | - | - | CATSDWRRVQPQHF | TGTGCCACCAGTGATTGGCGGCGGGTTCAGCCCCAGCATTTT
TRBJ2-2 | TRBV19 | - | - | CASAIGSPGELFF | TGTGCCAGTGCGATCGGGAGCCCCGGGGAGCTGTTTTTT
TRBJ2-6 | TRBV6-1 | - | - | CASSELSGSGANVLTF | TGTGCCAGCAGTGAATTAAGCGGCTCTGGGGCCAACGTCCTGACTTTC
TRBJ1-4 | TRBV30 | - | - | CAWQDLAGKLFF | TGTGCCTGGCAGGACCTCGCCGGGAAACTGTTTTTT
TRBJ1-2 | TRBV12-3/TRBV12-4 | - | - | CASSLEGSYGYTF | TGTGCCAGCAGTTTAGAGGGGAGCTATGGCTACACCTTC
TRBJ1-5 | TRBV6-5 | few | - | CASSLRVGGGQPQHF | TGTGCCAGCAGCCTCCGTGTGGGGGGAGGTCAGCCCCAGCATTTT
TRBJ2-1 | TRBV7-9 | few | TRBD2 | CASSRIFLAGVEENEQFF | TGTGCCAGCAGCCGAATTTTCCTAGCGGGAGTGGAGGAGAATGAGCAGTTCTTC
TRBJ2-5 | TRBV5-4 | - | TRBD1 | CASSSRTGTETQYF | TGTGCCAGCAGCTCTCGGACAGGGACAGAGACCCAGTACTTC
TRBJ1-2 | TRBV28 | - | - | CASSFRGGAYGYTF | TGTGCCAGCAGTTTTAGGGGGGGCGCCTATGGCTACACCTTC
TRBJ1-2 | TRBV5-5 | - | - | CASSLAITAAGDYGYTF | TGTGCCAGCAGCTTGGCCATCACGGCAGCCGGGGACTATGGCTACACCTTC
TRBJ2-3 | TRBV9 | - | TRBD2 | CASSVVGAGADTQYF | TGTGCCAGCAGCGTAGTTGGGGCGGGAGCAGATACGCAGTATTTT
TRBJ2-5 | TRBV25-1 | - | - | CASSAPGTPQETQYF | TGTGCCAGCAGTGCTCCCGGGACCCCGCAAGAGACCCAGTACTTC
TRBJ1-4 | TRBV28 | - | - | CASSHLNEKLFF | TGTGCCAGCAGCCACCTTAATGAAAAACTGTTTTTT
TRBJ2-7 | TRBV30 | few | - | CAWAATGYEQYF | TGTGCCTGGGCCGCCACAGGCTACGAGCAGTACTTC
TRBJ2-1 | TRBV7-6 | - | TRBD2 | CASSSRERLATRYNEQFF | TGTGCCAGCAGCTCACGAGAAAGACTAGCCACTCGTTACAATGAGCAGTTCTTC
TRBJ1-1 | TRBV27 | few | TRBD1 | CASSLAEGGGVFF | TGTGCCAGCAGTTTGGCAGAAGGGGGCGGAGTTTTCTTT
TRBJ2-5 | TRBV28 | - | - | CASSYSWDSPYKETQYF | TGTGCCAGCAGTTACTCATGGGACTCCCCCTATAAAGAGACCCAGTACTTC
TRBJ1-5 | TRBV24-1 | - | - | CATTRSWQGGHQPQHF | TGTGCCACCACTCGGAGTTGGCAGGGAGGCCATCAGCCCCAGCATTTT
TRBJ2-1 | TRBV5-1 | - | TRBD2 | CASSLGAGVFNEQFF | TGCGCCAGCAGCTTGGGTGCGGGAGTGTTCAATGAGCAGTTCTTC
TRBJ1-6 | TRBV5-1 | - | - | CASSLGVLDVSPLHF | TGCGCCAGCAGCTTGGGGGTATTGGACGTCTCACCCCTCCACTTT
TRBJ1-3 | TRBV19 | few | - | CASKVGDLDSGNTIYF | TGTGCCAGCAAGGTGGGGGACCTCGATTCTGGAAACACCATATATTTT
TRBJ2-7 | TRBV20-1 | - | TRBD1 | CSASSLTGGNYEQYF | TGCAGTGCTAGTAGTTTGACAGGGGGAAACTACGAGCAGTACTTC
TRBJ1-5 | TRBV6-5 | - | - | CASSTTGTANQPQHF | TGTGCCAGCAGTACGACGGGGACCGCCAATCAGCCCCAGCATTTT
TRBJ1-1 | TRBV7-9 | - | - | CASSLETSNTEAFF | TGTGCCAGCAGCTTAGAGACCTCGAACACTGAAGCTTTCTTT
TRBJ1-1 | TRBV2 | - | TRBD1 | CASRREGADLLDAFF | TGTGCCAGCAGGAGGGAGGGGGCCGATTTGCTTGATGCTTTCTTT
TRBJ2-7 | TRBV18 | - | - | CASSPPGGALPYEQYF | TGTGCCAGCTCACCTCCCGGAGGGGCCCTACCCTACGAGCAGTACTTC
TRBJ2-5 | TRBV27 | - | - | CASSSTPGTAKETQYF | TGTGCCAGCAGTTCCACCCCCGGGACGGCGAAAGAGACCCAGTACTTC
TRBJ2-5 | TRBV5-1 | - | TRBD2 | CASRDGTSGTETQYF | TGCGCCAGCAGGGACGGGACTAGCGGGACCGAGACCCAGTACTTC
TRBJ2-7 | TRBV2 | - | TRBD2 | CASSENVAGGGEQYF | TGTGCCAGCAGTGAGAATGTAGCGGGAGGGGGTGAGCAGTACTTC
TRBJ1-2 | TRBV5-4 | - | - | CASSLAGQGSYGYTF | TGTGCCAGCAGCTTGGCTGGGCAGGGGTCCTATGGCTACACCTTC
TRBJ2-1 | TRBV3-1/TRBV3-2 | - | - | CASSHWGVNNEQFF | TGTGCCAGCAGCCACTGGGGAGTAAACAATGAGCAGTTCTTC
TRBJ2-2 | TRBV11-2 | - | TRBD2 | CASSSLAGGAGELFF | TGTGCCAGCAGCTCTCTAGCGGGAGGGGCCGGGGAGCTGTTTTTT
TRBJ1-1 | TRBV19 | - | - | CASSIDQRVANTEAFF | TGTGCCAGTAGTATAGATCAGAGGGTGGCGAACACTGAAGCTTTCTTT
TRBJ1-2 | TRBV2 | - | - | CASSEKDRNFYGYTF | TGTGCCAGCAGTGAAAAGGACAGAAACTTCTATGGCTACACCTTC
TRBJ2-5 | TRBV4-1 | - | TRBD2 | CASSQERTSDGRETQYF | TGCGCCAGCAGCCAAGAACGGACTAGCGACGGTAGAGAGACCCAGTACTTC
TRBJ2-7 | TRBV18 | - | - | CASSQGTSTYEQYF | TGTGCCAGCTCACAGGGGACATCGACCTACGAGCAGTACTTC
TRBJ2-1 | TRBV7-3 | - | TRBD1 | CASSWGTGLPDEQFF | TGTGCCAGCAGCTGGGGGACAGGGCTTCCGGATGAGCAGTTCTTC
TRBJ2-2 | TRBV7-8 | - | TRBD2 | CASRKKGGLAPTGELFF | TGTGCCAGCAGAAAGAAAGGGGGACTAGCCCCCACCGGGGAGCTGTTTTTT
TRBJ2-2 | TRBV5-4 | - | - | CASSLGGTPGTGELFF | TGTGCCAGCAGCTTGGGTGGGACGCCGGGCACCGGGGAGCTGTTTTTT
TRBJ2-7 | TRBV5-1 | - | TRBD1 | CASSFGQGGRYEQYF | TGCGCCAGCAGTTTCGGACAGGGTGGACGGTACGAGCAGTACTTC
TRBJ2-6 | TRBV9 | - | - | CASSVGGRNVLTF | TGTGCCAGCAGCGTAGGTGGTAGGAACGTCCTGACTTTC
TRBJ2-5 | TRBV18 | - | TRBD2 | CASSPGSGSGETQYF | TGTGCCAGCTCACCTGGTAGCGGGAGCGGAGAGACCCAGTACTTC
TRBJ2-1 | TRBV5-1 | - | - | CASSQQEDNEQFF | TGCGCCAGCAGCCAACAGGAAGACAATGAGCAGTTCTTC